Listed below are T cell receptor beta chains from one sample, sequenced in a study of T cell responses to AZD1222 COVID-19 vaccine. Sequencing was performed with immunoSEQ multiplex PCR; in TCRdb, only in-frame clones are kept and a portion is missing. The data contain 100,000 to 150,000 clones, just under 95% of them singletons. The input for sequencing was peripheral blood, taken 28 days after the second AZD1222 dose. These receptors were collected from an adult who received the AZD1222 COVID-19 vaccine. CDR3s include the opening cysteine and the closing phenylalanine or tryptophan. D genes are given only for firm matches. Clone size, where shown, is once, few, many, or a class for clones that have expanded.

J gene	D gene	clone size	V gene	CDR3 DNA	CDR3 protein
TRBJ1-6	TRBD1	-	TRBV27	TGTGCCAGCAGTTCCCCAACGGGACAGGGGATTAGCTCCTATAATTCACCCCTCCACTTT	CASSSPTGQGISSYNSPLHF
TRBJ2-7	-	-	TRBV21-1	TGTGCCAGCAGCAAAGTAGGGGGGAGCTCCTACGAGCAGTACTTC	CASSKVGGSSYEQYF
TRBJ1-6	-	-	TRBV5-5	TGTGCCAGCAGCTTGTTTGGGGTCACGGAAACCTATAATTCACCCCTCCACTTT	CASSLFGVTETYNSPLHF
TRBJ2-2	TRBD2	-	TRBV11-2	TGTGCCAGCAGCTTAGAATCTAGCGGGAGTATCGGGGAGCTGTTTTTT	CASSLESSGSIGELFF
TRBJ2-2	-	-	TRBV30	TGTGCCTGGAGTGGTCCTGGCACCGGGGAGCTGTTTTTT	CAWSGPGTGELFF
TRBJ1-2	-	-	TRBV5-1	TGCGCCAGCAGCTTGGATCGGTCGAGCTATGGCTACACCTTC	CASSLDRSSYGYTF
TRBJ1-2	-	once	TRBV6-6	TGTGCCAGCACCGACGGATTGAAGAGCTACACCTTC	CASTDGLKSYTF
TRBJ1-2	-	-	TRBV29-1	TGCAGCGTCGCCAGGGAGGTGGGTGGCTACACCTTC	CSVAREVGGYTF
TRBJ2-3	TRBD2	-	TRBV2	TGTGCCAGCAGGGCAGCGGGGGCTAGCACAGATACGCAGTATTTT	CASRAAGASTDTQYF
TRBJ1-1	-	-	TRBV6-6	TGTGCCAGCAGAGACGGGGGCGGAAACACTGAAGCTTTCTTT	CASRDGGGNTEAFF
TRBJ2-7	TRBD1	-	TRBV4-1	TGCGCCAGCAGCCAAGATTTAGACAGGGGAGCGGAGCAGTACTTC	CASSQDLDRGAEQYF
TRBJ1-3	-	-	TRBV3-1/TRBV3-2	TGTGCCAGCAGCCAAGGCAGTAATAGAAACACCATATATTTT	CASSQGSNRNTIYF
TRBJ1-4	-	-	TRBV18	TGTGCCAGCTCGTCACGGGGAGATGGGGGTGAAAAACTGTTTTTT	CASSSRGDGGEKLFF
TRBJ2-1	TRBD2	-	TRBV18	TGTGCCAGCTCACTGGTACTAGCGGGGACCAGTTCCTACAATGAGCAGTTCTTC	CASSLVLAGTSSYNEQFF
TRBJ1-1	TRBD1	-	TRBV7-2	TGTGCCAGCAGCCTCCGGGACAGGGGCTCTGGAGCTTTCTTT	CASSLRDRGSGAFF
TRBJ2-3	-	-	TRBV6-5	TGTGCCAGCAGTTACCGTCCCCAGCGCGCAGATACGCAGTATTTT	CASSYRPQRADTQYF
TRBJ2-1	-	-	TRBV20-1	TGCAGTGCTAGTGGGCTCAGGGGTTTTGTAGCCTACAATGAGCAGTTCTTC	CSASGLRGFVAYNEQFF
TRBJ1-1	TRBD1	-	TRBV6-2/TRBV6-3	TGTGCCAGCAGTCACGCCGGACAGGGTAACACTGAAGCTTTCTTT	CASSHAGQGNTEAFF
TRBJ1-6	-	-	TRBV19	TGTGCCAGTAGTACTAAACAGGGTTTGGCCCTCCACTTT	CASSTKQGLALHF
TRBJ1-6	-	-	TRBV5-1	TGCGCCAGCAGCTTGAGTAATTCACCCCTCCACTTT	CASSLSNSPLHF
TRBJ2-7	TRBD2	-	TRBV30	TGTGCCTGGACTAGCGGGAAGACTTACGAGCAGTACTTC	CAWTSGKTYEQYF
TRBJ2-3	TRBD2	-	TRBV4-2	TGTGCCAGCAGCCAGGACCGGTTGGGCGGGAGTCGTAGTGATACGCAGTATTTT	CASSQDRLGGSRSDTQYF
TRBJ1-2	-	once	TRBV5-4	TGTGCCAGCAGCTTGACAGGGAATTTCTATGGCTACACCTTC	CASSLTGNFYGYTF
TRBJ1-2	TRBD1	-	TRBV24-1	TGTGCCACCAGTGATAGGACAGGTGGCTACACCTTC	CATSDRTGGYTF
TRBJ2-7	-	-	TRBV11-2	TGTGCCAGCAGCTTAGGGGCTATTAGGGTTCGAGGGGACTCCTACGAGCAGTACTTC	CASSLGAIRVRGDSYEQYF
TRBJ1-4	-	-	TRBV7-9	TGTGCCAGCAGCCGACAGGAGGGAATGAATGAAAAACTGTTTTTT	CASSRQEGMNEKLFF
TRBJ1-5	TRBD1	-	TRBV10-3	TGTGCCACCCACAGGGGGCAAGGTGATCAGCCCCAGCATTTT	CATHRGQGDQPQHF
TRBJ1-5	TRBD1	-	TRBV5-1	TGCGCCAGCAGCTGGCAGGGGGCGAGCAATCAGCCCCAGCATTTT	CASSWQGASNQPQHF
TRBJ2-1	TRBD2	-	TRBV7-2	TGTGCCAGCAGTCCGGGACTAGCGGGGAACAATGAGCAGTTCTTC	CASSPGLAGNNEQFF
TRBJ1-2	TRBD1	-	TRBV7-2	TGTGCCAGCAGCTACGAACAGGGGGGCTATGGCTACACCTTC	CASSYEQGGYGYTF
TRBJ2-1	-	-	TRBV7-9	TGTGCCAGCAGCTGGGCTAGCGAGGTAAACGAGCAGTTCTTC	CASSWASEVNEQFF
TRBJ1-1	-	-	TRBV9	TGTGCCAGCAGTCGGGGCACTGAAGCTTTCTTT	CASSRGTEAFF
TRBJ1-2	-	-	TRBV5-1	TGCGCCAGCAGCTTGACCGGGGCAGAAAAGGGTAACTATGGCTACACCTTC	CASSLTGAEKGNYGYTF
TRBJ1-5	-	-	TRBV12-5	TGTGCTAGTGGTTCGTTGACAGGTGGAAGCAATCAGCCCCAGCATTTT	CASGSLTGGSNQPQHF
TRBJ1-1	-	-	TRBV24-1	TGTGCCACCAGTGATGAACACCTGAACACTGAAGCTTTCTTT	CATSDEHLNTEAFF
TRBJ2-1	TRBD2	-	TRBV7-2	TGTGCCAGCAGCTTAGGACAGCGGGGGGGCTCTAGTGAGCAGTTCTTC	CASSLGQRGGSSEQFF
TRBJ2-2	TRBD2	once	TRBV27	TGTGCCAGCAAGGGGCTAGCGGAGGACACCGGGGAGCTGTTTTTT	CASKGLAEDTGELFF
TRBJ1-1	-	-	TRBV29-1	TGCAGCGTTGTCGACGAGAGGGACACTGAAGCTTTCTTT	CSVVDERDTEAFF
TRBJ1-3	-	-	TRBV28	TGTGCCAGCAGTCGCCATCCGGGACGGAGCTCTGGAAACACCATATATTTT	CASSRHPGRSSGNTIYF
TRBJ2-1	-	-	TRBV7-9	TGTGCCAGCAGCTCCCCCGTCAGGAATGAGCAGTTCTTC	CASSSPVRNEQFF
TRBJ2-1	-	-	TRBV7-8	TGTGCCAGCAGCTTAGACGAGGCCTTTGGGAAGCAGTTCTTC	CASSLDEAFGKQFF